This entry is about one TCR beta chain. This sample is part of a study of monozygotic twins with inflammatory bowel disease. Molecular identifiers with 6-nucleotide sample barcodes were added during cDNA synthesis via template switching. No DNA is given; TCRdb re-called the 5' RACE reads and lists each CDR3 protein once. In total, the table holds 93,000 or so distinct CDR3 sequences. Germline V gives CDR1 MNHEY, CDR2 SVGEGT. The CDR3 extends over 18 amino acids. The sample was blood. The clonotype comes from a human donor with ulcerative colitis or Crohn's disease, or a healthy co-twin of an affected twin (not recorded which). The chain recombines TRBV6-2 or TRBV6-3 with TRBJ2-7. This CDR3 reads CASSFQLHDTPGSYEQYF.